The entry below describes one T cell receptor (beta chain). These data come from a study of T cell changes during pregnancy in multiple sclerosis. V dropped 0 bases and J dropped 4 bases, with 8 bases sitting between them. The germline V gene has CDR1 SGHRS and CDR2 YFSETQ. This CDR3 spans 14 amino acids. Generated by immunoSEQ multiplex PCR, the TCRdb table keeps only in-frame clones and is missing some. This sample yields roughly 53,000 clones, of which about nine tenths are seen a single time; approximately 3% belongs to the top ten. The J gene is TRBJ2-1, the V gene TRBV5-1; TRBD1 might be the D (6 bases). The source of this sequence is a female donor with multiple sclerosis, enrolled in a pregnancy study. This material consisted of CD8+ T cells from peripheral blood mononuclear cells, taken before pregnancy. In DNA form, the CDR3 reads TGCGCCAGCAGCTTGGGACAGGAGTACAATGAGCAGTTCTTC. It codes for CASSLGQEYNEQFF.